The 14 T cell receptor beta chains in this list originate from one sample, sequenced in a study of molecular identifiers for immune sequencing clone quantification. Each CDR3 protein gets one entry after TCRdb re-called the PCR reads with MiXCR. The table shows hundreds of thousands of distinct CDR3 sequences, with less than 30% occurring only once. Sequences were obtained from naive CD8+ T cells from blood, with Jurkat cell RNA spiked in. The sample's subset: FACS-sorted CD8+CD4-CCR7+CD45RA+ naive T cells. The receptors come from a human donor in good health. Some libraries in this study had Jurkat cell RNA spiked in.

As regards this clonotype: A much bigger clone sits one base away, suggesting this may be a read error. The chain recombines TRBV9 with TRBJ2-3; D possibly matches TRBD1 or TRBD2 (6 bases each). The length of the CDR3 is 16 residues. Germline loops: CDR1 SGDLS, CDR2 YYNGEE. CDR3 residues: CASSVYGGPNTDAQYF. CDR3 coding DNA: TGTGCCAGCAGCGTATACGGGGGCCCAAACACAGATGCGCAGTATTTT.

This clonotype has at least ten counts. The chain carries TRBV7-2 and TRBJ2-3; perhaps TRBD1 as D (5 bases). Germline values: CDR1 SGHTA, CDR2 FQGNSA. V dropped 5 bases and J dropped 2 bases, with 17 bases sitting between them. CDR3 length: 16 amino acids. The CDR3 DNA follows: TGTGCCAGCAGCGCACTAACAGGAGTGAACACAGATACGCAGTATTTT. This codes for CASSALTGVNTDTQYF.

As regards this clonotype: This CDR3 is missing its conserved last phenylalanine or tryptophan, likely due to a read error. This sequence joins TRBV28 and TRBJ2-7, with D perhaps assigned TRBD1 or TRBD2 (5 bases each). Germline lookup yields CDR1 MDHEN and CDR2 SYDVKM. The CDR3 is made up of 11 amino acids. The V and J ends lost 8 bases and 3 bases respectively, with 8 bases between them. CDR3 bases: TGTGCCAGCTCTGGGGGCTACGAGCAGTACTCC. It codes for CASSGGYEQYS.

The sample holds a few counts of this clonotype. The J gene is TRBJ2-5, the V gene TRBV12-3 or TRBV12-4; TRBD2 agrees at 7 bases. After removal of 7 bases from V and 6 bases from J, the junction contained 14 bases not matched to a gene. The CDR3 extends over 15 amino acids. The CDR3, as DNA: TGTGCCAGCACCGGGGGGTTGGCCGGCGGCCAGACCCAGTACTTC. It codes for CASTGGLAGGQTQYF.

This clonotype was counted at least ten times. This chain connects TRBV4-3 to TRBJ1-1, with no clear D. V dropped 0 bases and J dropped 5 bases, with 13 bases sitting between them. The CDR3 spans 15 residues. Germline V gene lookup returns CDR1 LGHNA and CDR2 YSLEER. DNA for the CDR3: TGCGCCAGCAGCCAAGATGACATGTCGGGGACTGAAGCTTTCTTT. Translation: CASSQDDMSGTEAFF.

This clonotype was recorded once. It may be a read error: a sequence one base away is much more abundant. As the CDR3 is not closed by the conserved phenylalanine or tryptophan, this likely results from a read error. V gene TRBV3-1 combines with J gene TRBJ1-1; D is perhaps TRBD1 (6 bases). Germline CDR1 and CDR2: LGHDT and YNNKEL (reference sequence). Deletions cut 2 bases from V and 6 bases from J, with 10 bases between. The CDR3 sequence is 13 residues long. CDR3 in amino acids: CASSQPWTAEAFS. CDR3 nucleotides: TGTGCCAGCAGCCAACCATGGACAGCTGAAGCTTTCTCT.

In its sample, this clonotype was seen a few times. The chain is built from TRBV7-6 and TRBJ2-2; D is unclear. V was cut by 5 bases and J by 3 bases, with 10 bases left in between. The CDR3 extends over 14 amino acids. CDR1 SGHVS and CDR2 FNYEAQ come from the germline V gene. CDR3 DNA sequence: TGTGCCAGCAGCCTCACAGCATACACCGGGGAGCTGTTTTTT. Translating it yields CASSLTAYTGELFF.

Details on this clonotype: A much larger clone sits a single nucleotide away, making a read error possible. The chain carries TRBV6-5 and TRBJ2-3; 10 nucleotides align to TRBD1. The V segment lost 0 bases and the J segment 6 bases; nucleotides outside the gene matches: 9. Germline assignment: CDR1 MNHEY and CDR2 SVGAGI. CDR3 size: 17 residues. The CDR3 bases are TGTGCCAGCAGTTACTCGGAGACAGGGGGCCCTCTGGATACGCAGTATTTT. Translated, it gives CASSYSETGGPLDTQYF.

The V call is TRBV27, the J call TRBJ2-5, with D perhaps matching TRBD1 (7 bases). V gave up 8 bases and J gave up 4 bases, with 17 bases separating them. The CDR3 runs 14 residues. Germline-derived CDR1 and CDR2 are MNHEY and SMNVEV (reference sequence). The CDR3 DNA follows: TGTGCCAGCGCCCCGGGGGACAGAAGAGAGACCCAGTACTTC. Residues: CASAPGDRRETQYF.

V is TRBV27 and J is TRBJ2-3, with 7 bases fitting TRBD2. Germline CDR1 reads MNHEY; CDR2 reads SMNVEV (reference sequence). With 11 bases clipped from V and 4 bases from J, the junction kept 15 bases outside the gene matches. The CDR3 runs 15 residues. The CDR3 nucleotides are TGTGCCCGCCCCATAGCGGGCGGGCCCCCAGATACGCAGTATTTT. Translated: CARPIAGGPPDTQYF.

Here the CDR3 DNA reads TGTGCCAGCAGCCCGGGACAGGTGCTGAGGGAGACCCAGTACTTC. Its protein product is CASSPGQVLRETQYF. The rearrangement joins TRBV5-5 to TRBJ2-5, with TRBD1 matching over 8 bases. V was clipped by 4 bases and J by 5 bases; unmatched bases: 10. The germline CDR1 and CDR2 sequences are SGHKS and YYEKEE (reference sequence). The CDR3 spans 15 residues.

V gene TRBV6-1 combines with J gene TRBJ1-1; D is uncertain. The CDR3 covers 11 residues. The V end was cut by 3 bases, the J end by 5 bases, with 4 bases between. Germline V gene lookup returns CDR1 MNHNS and CDR2 SASEGT. CDR3: CASSDYTEAFF. In DNA, the CDR3 is TGTGCCAGCAGTGATTATACTGAAGCTTTCTTT.

The sample holds a few counts of this clonotype. The chain couples TRBV5-6 to TRBJ2-7; perhaps TRBD1 as D (5 bases). CDR1 is SGHDT and CDR2 is YYEEEE in the germline V gene. This CDR3 region has 16 residues. Between the trimmed V and J ends, which lost 1 base and 2 bases, there was a span of 16 bases. The CDR3 region is CASSLMGAVGAYEQYF. The CDR3 DNA is TGTGCCAGCAGCTTGATGGGCGCAGTAGGGGCCTACGAGCAGTACTTC.

This clonotype was seen repeatedly, ten times or more. The chain has TRBV12-3 or TRBV12-4 and TRBJ1-5; the D is unclear. This CDR3 contains 12 residues. V shed 7 bases and J shed 5 bases, with 9 bases lying between them. The CDR3 protein is CASTHSDQPQHF. The CDR3 DNA sequence: TGTGCCAGCACCCACTCAGATCAGCCCCAGCATTTT.